This TCR beta chain was profiled in a study of T cells after somatic rescue of genetic block. The V end was cut by 0 bases, the J end by 5 bases, with 10 bases between. CDR3 length equals 15 residues. CDR1 and CDR2 (germline): LGHNA, YNFKEQ. Sequenced by immunoSEQ multiplex PCR; TCRdb stores in-frame clones only, minus some. The table has 68,000 or so clones, approximately 90% seen once. The material sequenced was peripheral blood mononuclear cells (PBMCs). This TCR was recovered from a man in his forties or fifties. The chain is built from TRBV4-2 and TRBJ1-4; perhaps TRBD1 as D (5 bases). CDR3 loop: CASSQESWGNEKLFF. The CDR3 DNA reads TGTGCCAGCAGCCAAGAATCATGGGGGAATGAAAAACTGTTTTTT.